The entry below gives a single TCR beta chain sequence along with its context. Treatment: 19 received Ad26.COV2.S at low or high dose, single or two shots; about 5 received placebo; per-sample allocation not given. Following the first vaccine or placebo injection, samples were taken on day 63. The data derive from a study of Ad26.COV2.S vaccination and SARS-CoV-2 variants. Produced via immunoSEQ multiplex PCR; TCRdb's table is partial and in-frame only. The table has around 450,000 clones, 89% seen once. The J segment lost 8 bases and the V segment lost 1 base, leaving 6 bases of the junction unmatched. The germline V gene has CDR1 MNHEY and CDR2 SMNVEV (reference sequence). The CDR3 runs 15 residues.

The TCR comes from a person between 18 and 65 years old who received the Ad26.COV2.S COVID-19 vaccine or a placebo. The chain employs TRBV27 and TRBJ1-4; TRBD1 matches 8 bases. Sequenced here: peripheral blood, sampled in a trial of Ad26.COV2.S vaccine versus placebo. The CDR3 DNA sequence: TGTGCCAGCAGTTTATATCAGGGGGCCGGGGAAAAACTGTTTTTT. It yields the protein CASSLYQGAGEKLFF.